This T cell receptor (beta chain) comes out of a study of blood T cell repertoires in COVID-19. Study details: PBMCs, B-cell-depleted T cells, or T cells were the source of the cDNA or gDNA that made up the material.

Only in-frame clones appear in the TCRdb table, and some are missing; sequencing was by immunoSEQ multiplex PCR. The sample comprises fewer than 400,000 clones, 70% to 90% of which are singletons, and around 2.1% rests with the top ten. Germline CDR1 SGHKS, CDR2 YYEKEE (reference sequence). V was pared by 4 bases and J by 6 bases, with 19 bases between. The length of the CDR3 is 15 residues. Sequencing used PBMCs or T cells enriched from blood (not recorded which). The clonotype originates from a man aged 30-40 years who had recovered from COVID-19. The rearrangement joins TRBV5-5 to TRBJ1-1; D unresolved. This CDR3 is CASSPAARGYSEAFF. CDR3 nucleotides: TGTGCCAGCAGCCCGGCAGCCCGGGGTTATTCTGAAGCTTTCTTT. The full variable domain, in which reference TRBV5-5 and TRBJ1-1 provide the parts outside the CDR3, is DAGVTQSPTHLIKTRGQQVTLRCSPISGHKSVSWYQQVLGQGPQFIFQYYEKEERGRGNFPDRFSARQFPNYSSELNVNALLLGDSALYLCASSPAARGYSEAFFGQGTRLTVV.